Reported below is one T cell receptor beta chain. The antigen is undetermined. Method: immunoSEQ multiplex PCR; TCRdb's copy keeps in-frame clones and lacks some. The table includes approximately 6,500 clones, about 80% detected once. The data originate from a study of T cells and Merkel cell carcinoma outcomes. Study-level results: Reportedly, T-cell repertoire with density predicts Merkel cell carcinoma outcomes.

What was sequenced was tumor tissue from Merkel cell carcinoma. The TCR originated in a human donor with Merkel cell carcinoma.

CDR3 nucleotide sequence: TGCAGCGTTGGGGGATCCGACTATGGCTACACCTTC. This gives the protein CSVGGSDYGYTF. The V and J genes are TRBV29-1 and TRBJ1-2; D gene uncertain. Trimming shortened V by 4 bases and J by 3 bases, and 9 bases separated the two germline ends. Germline V gives CDR1 SQVTM, CDR2 ANQGSEA. This CDR3 is 12 amino acids long.